The 26 T cell receptor beta chains in this list originate from one sample, sequenced in a study of spatial heterogeneity in lung cancer. Study conclusions and caveats: The number of expanded tumor alpha and beta chains correlated with mutation number.

Time point here: sample taken at primary tumor resection. The antigens these receptors bind are not known. From the 5' RACE reads, TCRdb called clonotypes with MiXCR, one entry per CDR3 protein. The sample lists 2,800 or so distinct CDR3 sequences; about half were seen once. This specimen consisted of lung tumor tissue, obtained at surgery. The receptors originated from a male donor with early-stage non-small cell lung cancer.

At least ten counts were recorded for this clonotype. The V call is TRBV28, the J call TRBJ2-2; D gene uncertain. The CDR3 runs 15 residues. V dropped 6 bases and J dropped 5 bases, with 16 bases sitting between them. CDR1 is MDHEN, CDR2 SYDVKM, per germline. The DNA for the CDR3 is TGTGCCAGCAGGCACCCCTCCCTTGGTACCGGGGAGCTGTTTTTT. Amino acid sequence: CASRHPSLGTGELFF.

The chain has TRBV12-3 or TRBV12-4 and TRBJ2-7; TRBD2 might be the D (5 bases). V was cut by 3 bases and J by 7 bases, with 16 bases left in between. CDR3 length: 14 residues. CDR3 amino acids: CASSFGVALEEQYF. CDR3 coding DNA: TGTGCCAGCAGTTTCGGGGTGGCTCTGGAGGAGCAGTACTTC.

This chain uses TRBV5-1 with TRBJ1-1; D remains ambiguous. The CDR3 is 17 residues long. Germline assignment: CDR1 SGHRS and CDR2 YFSETQ. V lost 2 bases to trimming and J lost 4 bases, with 21 bases between them. CDR3 in DNA: TGCGCCAGCAGCTTCGGAAGGGTTGTCGTATCGGGCACTGAAGCTTTCTTT. The encoded protein is CASSFGRVVVSGTEAFF.

Only a few counts were recorded for this clonotype. The chain combines TRBV5-1 with TRBJ1-2; D is uncertain. V dropped 4 bases and J dropped 8 bases, with 12 bases sitting between them. CDR3 length: 12 amino acids. CDR1 and CDR2 (germline): SGHRS, YFSETQ. The CDR3 reads CASSTTTEGYTF. CDR3 nucleotides: TGCGCCAGCAGCACAACCACAGAAGGCTACACCTTC.

The chain joins TRBV29-1 to TRBJ2-1; D might be TRBD2 (6 bases). This CDR3 region has 12 residues. Deletions cut 7 bases from V and 4 bases from J, with 11 bases between. Per the germline V gene, CDR1 is SQVTM and CDR2 is ANQGSEA. CDR3 DNA sequence: TGCAGCGCCATGACTAGTTACAATGAGCAGTTCTTC. Its translation is CSAMTSYNEQFF.

The DNA for the CDR3 is TGTGCCAGCAGTTTAAAGGAGTCCATTCAGTACTTC. Translating it yields CASSLKESIQYF. V and J are TRBV12-3 or TRBV12-4 and TRBJ2-4; D is ambiguous. This CDR3 contains 12 residues. V was clipped by 2 bases and J by 9 bases, with 8 bases between them.

V and J are TRBV2 and TRBJ1-1, with 9 bases fitting TRBD1. CDR3 length: 15 residues. The V segment lost 6 bases and the J segment 3 bases; nucleotides outside the gene matches: 8. Germline V gives CDR1 SNHLY, CDR2 FYNNEI. CDR3: CASSAGQGPYTEAFF. In DNA form, the CDR3 reads TGTGCCAGCAGCGCCGGACAGGGGCCTTACACTGAAGCTTTCTTT.

The J gene is TRBJ2-4, the V gene TRBV4-1; the D is unclear. V was clipped by 1 base and J by 0 bases, with 10 bases between them. Germline lookup yields CDR1 MGHRA and CDR2 YSYEKL. The CDR3 is 16 amino acids. The CDR3 DNA reads as TGCGCCAGCAGCCAAGCTGTCCAGGTAGCCAAAAACATTCAGTACTTC. Translation: CASSQAVQVAKNIQYF.

The rearrangement links TRBV10-3 to TRBJ2-7; D call uncertain. Trimming stripped 0 bases from V and 2 bases from J, with 8 bases between. The CDR3 contains 14 residues. Germline V gene lookup returns CDR1 ENHRY and CDR2 SYGVKD. Here the CDR3 DNA reads TGTGCCATCAGTGAGTCGCACCGGACCTACGAGCAGTACGTC. Protein: CAISESHRTYEQYV.

This chain uses TRBV12-3 or TRBV12-4 with TRBJ2-5; a weak D match, TRBD1 (6 bases). This CDR3 spans 14 amino acids. Trimming shortened V by 0 bases and J by 5 bases, and 10 bases separated the two germline ends. The CDR3 DNA follows: TGTGCCAGCAGTTTAGCGGGGGCAGAGGAGACCCAGTACTTC. Protein sequence: CASSLAGAEETQYF.

This clonotype is classed as large. The chain is built from TRBV15 and TRBJ1-5, with D possibly matching TRBD1 (5 bases). Germline loops: CDR1 LNHNV, CDR2 YYDKDF (reference sequence). The V end lost 4 bases, the J end lost 7 bases, and 11 bases lay between the germline ends. This CDR3 contains 13 residues. The CDR3 region has the DNA TGTGCCACCAGCACGGGGGAGGTCCAGCCCCAGCATTTT. It encodes CATSTGEVQPQHF.

V and J are TRBV10-1 and TRBJ2-1, with 9 nucleotides matching TRBD1. Germline loops: CDR1 WNHNN, CDR2 SYGVQD (reference sequence). V lost 4 bases and J lost 8; bases outside the gene matches: 3. The CDR3 is 13 amino acids. The CDR3 spells CASSGDREDEQFF. In nucleotides, the CDR3 is TGCGCCAGCAGTGGGGACAGGGAAGATGAGCAGTTCTTC.

This clonotype was picked up a small number of times. CDR3 in amino acids: CASRRTVSWNTEAFF. CDR3 sequence (DNA): TGTGCCAGCAGAAGGACAGTCTCTTGGAACACTGAAGCTTTCTTT. This chain uses TRBV12-3 or TRBV12-4 with TRBJ1-1; a weak D match, TRBD1 (6 bases). This CDR3 region has 15 residues. The ends were cut back, 6 bases at V and 1 base at J, with 15 bases in the middle.

The chain is built from TRBV10-3 and TRBJ2-5; D might be TRBD1 or TRBD2, each matching 5 bases. Trimming shortened V by 5 bases and J by 2 bases, and 12 bases separated the two germline ends. Germline CDR1 reads ENHRY; CDR2 reads SYGVKD. There are 14 residues in the CDR3. Written as DNA, the CDR3 is TGTGCCATCAGTCCCGAGGGACCACAAGAGACCCAGTACTTC. Residues: CAISPEGPQETQYF.

This clonotype was detected a few times. The chain employs TRBV24-1 and TRBJ2-3, with unresolved D. Per germline, CDR1 KGHDR and CDR2 SFDVKD. This CDR3 region has 14 residues. With 3 bases removed from V and 0 bases from J, the gap between germline ends came to 6 bases. The CDR3 sequence is CATSDRTSTDTQYF. The CDR3 DNA follows: TGTGCCACCAGTGATCGAACTAGCACAGATACGCAGTATTTT.

This clonotype came up many times. The V gene is TRBV7-2, the J gene TRBJ2-2; a weak D match, TRBD2 (5 bases). V was cut by 5 bases and J by 7 bases, with 17 bases left in between. CDR1 SGHTA and CDR2 FQGNSA come from the germline V gene. The CDR3 has 15 amino acids. The DNA for the CDR3 is TGTGCCAGCAGCCTCATGGGTGGGGAGAGCGGGGAGCTGTTTTTT. Translation gives CASSLMGGESGELFF.

The sample holds a few counts of this clonotype. This chain uses TRBV12-3 or TRBV12-4 with TRBJ2-5; the D gene could be TRBD1 or TRBD2 (5 bases each). The V and J ends lost 5 bases and 4 bases respectively, with 11 bases between them. The CDR3 length is 13 residues. The CDR3 DNA sequence: TGTGCCAGCAGTCCGTTTGGGGGAGAGACCCAGTACTTC. Amino acids: CASSPFGGETQYF.

The rearrangement joins TRBV27 to TRBJ2-7, with 9 bases aligning to TRBD1. The trim removed 4 bases at V and 4 bases at J, leaving 8 bases unmatched. Germline loops: CDR1 MNHEY, CDR2 SMNVEV (reference sequence). The CDR3 contains 15 residues. The CDR3 reads CASSSPGQGGYEQYF. CDR3 bases: TGTGCCAGCAGTTCCCCGGGACAGGGTGGATACGAGCAGTACTTC.

The chain joins TRBV7-2 to TRBJ1-2; D not certain. CDR1 and CDR2 (germline): SGHTA, FQGNSA. Trimming cost V 4 bases and J 4 bases, with 16 bases left between them. The CDR3 totals 15 residues. The CDR3 DNA reads as TGTGCCAGCAGCTCACCGAGACGGGTCTCCTATGGCTACACCTTC. This encodes CASSSPRRVSYGYTF.

The genes are TRBV6-1 and TRBJ1-5; D gene uncertain. Per the germline V gene, CDR1 is MNHNS and CDR2 is SASEGT. V lost 5 bases, J lost 0 bases, and 5 bases lay in between. The CDR3 extends over 13 amino acids. CDR3 region: CASSYYSNQPQHF. The CDR3 DNA reads TGTGCCAGCAGTTATTATAGCAATCAGCCCCAGCATTTT.

The CDR3 loop reads CASSQGLAGGSGELFF. The CDR3 coding sequence is TGTGCCAGCAGCCAGGGACTAGCGGGAGGATCTGGGGAGCTGTTTTTT. The chain uses TRBV5-6 and TRBJ2-2, with TRBD2 matching over 15 bases. The germline gives CDR1 SGHDT, CDR2 YYEEEE. The CDR3 totals 16 residues. V trimming: 4 bases; J trimming: 8 bases; junction bases outside the gene matches: 6.

This sequence joins TRBV27 and TRBJ2-1; 7 bases fit TRBD2. Trimming removed 7 bases from V and 9 bases from J; junction bases left unmatched: 6. CDR1 and CDR2 from the germline V gene are MNHEY and SMNVEV (reference sequence). This CDR3 region has 12 residues. CDR3 amino acids: CASKDPGGEQFF. The DNA for the CDR3 is TGTGCCAGCAAGGATCCGGGGGGTGAGCAGTTCTTC.

This rearrangement joins TRBV11-1 to TRBJ1-1; TRBD1 aligns across 7 bases. Trimming removed 7 bases from V and 1 base from J; junction bases left unmatched: 6. Germline lookup yields CDR1 SGHAT and CDR2 FQDESV (reference sequence). The CDR3 consists of 14 residues. The CDR3 sequence: CASKRGLTNTEAFF. The CDR3 bases are TGTGCCAGCAAAAGGGGGCTTACGAACACTGAAGCTTTCTTT.

The J gene is TRBJ2-5, the V gene TRBV7-9; D uncertain. CDR1 is SEHNR, CDR2 FQNEAQ, per germline (reference sequence). V was trimmed by 5 bases and J by 4 bases, leaving 14 bases between them. The CDR3 consists of 14 residues. DNA of the CDR3: TGTGCCAGCAGCCCCAGACTCAACCGAGAGACCCAGTACTTC. Its translation is CASSPRLNRETQYF.

In its sample, this clonotype ranks as large (0.1 to 1%). This chain joins TRBV20-1 and TRBJ2-7; TRBD2 matches at 10 bases. The CDR3 totals 16 residues. Per the germline V gene, CDR1 is DFQATT and CDR2 is SNEGSKA (reference sequence). The V gene end was trimmed by 0 bases and the J gene end by 6 bases; junction bases not matched to a gene: 11. The CDR3 nucleotides are TGCAGTGCTAGAGATCTGAGTAGCGGGAGGAAAGGCGAGCAGTACTTC. Translating gives CSARDLSSGRKGEQYF.

This sequence joins TRBV7-2 and TRBJ2-1; the match to TRBD1 covers 7 bases. This CDR3 region has 14 residues. J lost 15 bases, V lost 5 bases, and 16 bases had no gene match. CDR1 SGHTA and CDR2 FQGNSA come from the germline V gene. The CDR3 DNA is TGTGCCAGCAGCCCCGCAAAGGGGGCAGGGGCGGCGTTCTTC. Translating gives CASSPAKGAGAAFF. The full variable domain, completed using reference TRBV7-2 and TRBJ2-1, is GAGVSQSPSNKVTEKGKDVELRCDPISGHTALYWYRQSLGQGLEFLIYFQGNSAPDKSGLPSDRFSAERTGGSVSTLTIQRTQQEDSAVYLCASSPAKGAGAAFFGPGTRLTVL.